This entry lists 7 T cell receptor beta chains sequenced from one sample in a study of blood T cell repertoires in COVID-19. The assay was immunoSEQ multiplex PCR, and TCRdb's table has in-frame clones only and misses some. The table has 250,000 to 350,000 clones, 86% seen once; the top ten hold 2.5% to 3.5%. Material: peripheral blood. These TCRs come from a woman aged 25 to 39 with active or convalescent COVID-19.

The CDR3 nucleotides are TGTGCCAGCAGTTTGTCACAGGGTTTTCAGCCCCAGCATTTT. This translates into CASSLSQGFQPQHF. The V gene is TRBV27, the J gene TRBJ1-5; possible D gene TRBD1, 6 bases. CDR3 size: 14 residues. Germline lookup yields CDR1 MNHEY and CDR2 SMNVEV (reference sequence). The germline V and J ends were trimmed by 3 bases and 6 bases, with 12 bases remaining between them.

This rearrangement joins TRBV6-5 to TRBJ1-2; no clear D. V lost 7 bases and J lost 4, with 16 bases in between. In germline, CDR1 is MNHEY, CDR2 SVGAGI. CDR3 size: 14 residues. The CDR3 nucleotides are TGTGCCAGCACCGCGTTGGGCTTCGTCTATGGCTACACCTTC. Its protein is CASTALGFVYGYTF.

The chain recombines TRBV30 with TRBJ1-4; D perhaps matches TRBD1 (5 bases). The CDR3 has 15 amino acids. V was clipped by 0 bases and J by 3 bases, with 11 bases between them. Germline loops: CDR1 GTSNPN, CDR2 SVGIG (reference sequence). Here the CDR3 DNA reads TGTGCCTGGAGTGTTATGGGGCTAGCTAATGAAAAACTGTTTTTT. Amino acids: CAWSVMGLANEKLFF.

The chain's CDR3 is CSVDQTSNEQFF. In DNA form, the CDR3 reads TGCAGCGTGGACCAAACTAGTAATGAGCAGTTCTTC. This rearrangement joins TRBV29-1 to TRBJ2-1, with D perhaps TRBD2 (5 bases). V lost 6 bases to trimming and J lost 7 bases, with 13 bases between them. Germline loops: CDR1 SQVTM, CDR2 ANQGSEA. This CDR3 contains 12 residues.

The CDR3 region is CASSWEGGALLNTEAFF. CDR3 DNA: TGTGCCAGCAGCTGGGAGGGGGGAGCCTTATTGAACACTGAAGCTTTCTTT. The gene calls are TRBV5-6 and TRBJ1-1; perhaps TRBD1 as D (6 bases). The CDR3 contains 17 residues. The germline gives CDR1 SGHDT, CDR2 YYEEEE. The V end was cut by 3 bases, the J end by 0 bases, with 18 bases between. Full variable domain (rest looked up from reference TRBV5-6 and TRBJ1-1): DAGVTQSPTHLIKTRGQQVTLRCSPKSGHDTVSWYQQALGQGPQFIFQYYEEEERQRGNFPDRFSGHQFPNYSSELNVNALLLGDSALYLCASSWEGGALLNTEAFFGQGTRLTVV.

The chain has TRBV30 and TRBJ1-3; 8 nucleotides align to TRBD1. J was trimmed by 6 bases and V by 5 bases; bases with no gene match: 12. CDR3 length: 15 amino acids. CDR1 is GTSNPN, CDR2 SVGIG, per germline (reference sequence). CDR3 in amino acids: CAWRGGTGGKNTIYF. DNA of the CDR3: TGTGCCTGGCGAGGGGGGACAGGTGGAAAAAACACCATATATTTT.

In DNA form, the CDR3 reads TGTGCCAGTAGTGGAGGACAGATTAATTCACCCCTCCACTTT. This sequence encodes CASSGGQINSPLHF. V and J are TRBV19 and TRBJ1-6, with a weak D call TRBD1 (6 bases). This CDR3 is built from 14 residues. Between the trimmed V and J ends, which lost 5 bases and 6 bases, there was a span of 11 bases. Germline V gene lookup returns CDR1 LNHDA and CDR2 SQIVND (reference sequence).